These 20 T cell receptor beta chains came from one sample sequenced in a study of shared clonotypes between healthy human individuals. The repertoire was sequenced with immunoSEQ multiplex PCR; TCRdb's copy has only in-frame clones and lacks some. The data contain roughly 380,000 clones, approximately 96% of them singletons. Input material: memory CD8+ T cells sorted from blood. The subset denotes: CD45RO+ cells pooled with CCR7-negative TemRA cells. The receptors shown here come from a man aged 25 to 40 in good health.

The V and J genes are TRBV19 and TRBJ2-1; D perhaps matches TRBD1 (6 bases). Germline V lookup: CDR1 LNHDA, CDR2 SQIVND (reference sequence). V gave up 5 bases and J gave up 7 bases, with 21 bases separating them. The CDR3 loop spans 16 amino acids. CDR3 region: CASSAWTARVSNEQFF. Written as DNA, the CDR3 is TGTGCCAGTAGTGCTTGGACAGCCCGAGTGAGTAATGAGCAGTTCTTC.

The chain combines TRBV6-5 with TRBJ2-5; 7 bases map to TRBD2. Per germline, CDR1 MNHEY and CDR2 SVGAGI. Trimming removed 2 bases from V and 5 bases from J; junction bases left unmatched: 8. This CDR3 contains 15 residues. The CDR3 spells CASSYAAGVRETQYF. CDR3 in DNA: TGTGCCAGCAGTTACGCCGCGGGAGTGAGGGAGACCCAGTACTTC.

This chain's CDR3 is CASSLPGQGDNEQFF. The CDR3 region has the DNA TGTGCCAGCAGTTTACCGGGACAGGGTGACAATGAGCAGTTCTTC. This sequence joins TRBV28 and TRBJ2-1, with 9 nucleotides matching TRBD1. V gave up 2 bases and J gave up 5 bases; unmatched junction bases: 4. Looked up from germline, CDR1 is MDHEN and CDR2 is SYDVKM. The CDR3 consists of 15 residues.

J is TRBJ2-1 and V is TRBV10-3; no reliable D call. Germline loops: CDR1 ENHRY, CDR2 SYGVKD. The ends were cut back, 4 bases at V and 8 bases at J, with 9 bases in the middle. The CDR3 covers 12 residues. The DNA of the CDR3 is TGTGCCATCAGTGTCGGGCGAGATGAGCAGTTCTTC. Translation: CAISVGRDEQFF.

J is TRBJ2-7 and V is TRBV7-8; no clear D. CDR1 is SGHVS, CDR2 FQNEAQ, per germline. Trimming removed 2 bases from V and 3 bases from J, with 14 bases in between. The CDR3 contains 15 residues. CDR3 nucleotide sequence: TGTGCCAGCAGCTTATATTGGGGAAGAGACTACGAGCAGTACTTC. It specifies CASSLYWGRDYEQYF.

This rearrangement joins TRBV10-2 to TRBJ2-5; perhaps TRBD1 as D (5 bases). Germline V gives CDR1 WSHSY, CDR2 SAAADI. CDR3 length: 18 amino acids. The ends were cut back, 6 bases at V and 4 bases at J, with 27 bases in the middle. CDR3: CASSQKFRETEKLETQYF. CDR3 bases: TGCGCCAGCAGCCAAAAATTCCGTGAGACAGAGAAACTAGAGACCCAGTACTTC.

The chain combines TRBV21-1 with TRBJ1-5; the table's TRBD1 call for D was not verified on the DNA. TRBV21-1 is a documented pseudogene. CDR3 length: 15 residues. In nucleotides, the CDR3 is TGTGCCAGCAGCATTTGGGACAGGATCAATCAGCCCCAGCATTTT. Amino acid sequence: CASSIWDRINQPQHF.

This chain joins TRBV30 and TRBJ1-1, with a weak D call TRBD1 (5 bases). CDR3 length: 13 amino acids. V lost 3 bases and J 5 bases, leaving 13 bases between the germline ends. CDR1 and CDR2 (germline): GTSNPN, SVGIG (reference sequence). CDR3 bases: TGTGCCTGGAGCTGGGGAGGGGTAACTGAAGCTTTCTTT. Its protein is CAWSWGGVTEAFF.

The chain links TRBV27 to TRBJ2-7, with 7 bases fitting TRBD1. The CDR3 has 14 residues. Germline CDR1 is MNHEY and CDR2 is SMNVEV (reference sequence). Germline trimming cut 5 bases from V and 0 bases from J; bases unmatched to any gene: 4. DNA of the CDR3: TGTGCCAGCAGTGGTGCAGGGGGCTCCTACGAGCAGTACTTC. Encoded protein: CASSGAGGSYEQYF.

The chain combines TRBV10-3 with TRBJ2-7, with TRBD1 identical over 10 bases. The CDR3 runs to 15 residues. Germline CDR1 ENHRY, CDR2 SYGVKD. V lost 5 bases and J lost 0; bases outside the gene matches: 4. The CDR3 DNA sequence: TGTGCCATCAGTCAGGACAGGGGGGGCTCCTACGAGCAGTACTTC. Translation gives CAISQDRGGSYEQYF.

Note on this clone: Just one base apart from a much larger clone, this may be a read error. V is TRBV20-1 and J is TRBJ1-1, with D perhaps matching TRBD1 (5 bases). Looked up from germline, CDR1 is DFQATT and CDR2 is SNEGSKA (reference sequence). V was pared by 5 bases and J by 1 base, with 5 bases between. There are 11 residues in the CDR3. For the CDR3, the DNA is TGCAGTGCTGGACAGAACACTGAAGCTTTCTTT. Translating gives CSAGQNTEAFF.

The chain employs TRBV6-5 and TRBJ2-1; 12 nucleotides line up with TRBD2. The CDR3 consists of 15 residues. CDR1 and CDR2 (germline): MNHEY, SVGAGI. V lost 5 bases and J lost 8; bases outside the gene matches: 7. The chain's CDR3 is CASSRRLAGEHEQFF. CDR3 nucleotide sequence: TGTGCCAGCAGTCGCCGACTAGCGGGAGAACATGAGCAGTTCTTC.

In regard to this clone: Other DNA sequences in the same sample also yield this CDR3. The rearrangement joins TRBV7-9 to TRBJ1-5; the D is unclear. This CDR3 is 14 amino acids long. V lost 0 bases, J lost 0 bases, and 3 bases lay in between. The germline CDR1 and CDR2 sequences are SEHNR and FQNEAQ (reference sequence). Here the CDR3 reads CASSLAYSNQPQHF. CDR3 bases: TGTGCCAGCAGCTTAGCGTATAGCAATCAGCCCCAGCATTTT.

Here the CDR3 DNA reads TGCGCCAGCAGCGGGTACCTAGCGGGAGTCGCCTACGAGCAGTACTTC. Its translation: CASSGYLAGVAYEQYF. This chain links TRBV5-1 with TRBJ2-7, with 10 nucleotides matching TRBD2. This CDR3 has 16 residues. Germline V lookup: CDR1 SGHRS, CDR2 YFSETQ. The V segment lost 4 bases and the J segment 2 bases; nucleotides outside the gene matches: 9.

The CDR3 loop reads CASRREGRVGELFF. The CDR3, as DNA: TGTGCCAGCAGGCGGGAGGGCCGAGTGGGGGAGCTGTTTTTT. The chain employs TRBV27 and TRBJ2-2, with 9 bases matching TRBD2. The CDR3 extends over 14 amino acids. The germline CDR1 and CDR2 sequences are MNHEY and SMNVEV (reference sequence). J gave up 8 bases and V 6 bases, and 7 bases lay outside the gene matches.

The chain uses TRBV13 and TRBJ2-2; TRBD1 aligns across 7 bases. Trimming took 5 bases from V and 4 from J; bases not matched to a gene: 10. Germline V CDR1 and CDR2: PRHDT, FYEKMQ (reference sequence). The CDR3 has 16 residues. CDR3 region: CASSPLSQGRTGELFF. Written as DNA, the CDR3 is TGTGCCAGCAGCCCCCTCTCACAGGGGCGCACCGGGGAGCTGTTTTTT.

The chain carries TRBV5-4 and TRBJ2-5; possible D gene TRBD2, 7 bases. Germline loops: CDR1 SGHNT, CDR2 YYREEE (reference sequence). The CDR3 is 16 amino acids. V was shortened by 1 base and J by 2 bases, with 15 bases between the two germline ends. The CDR3 here is CASSLFLGGGQETQYF. As DNA, the CDR3 is TGTGCCAGCAGCTTGTTCTTGGGAGGGGGTCAAGAGACCCAGTACTTC.

This chain links TRBV7-9 with TRBJ2-1; perhaps TRBD2 as D (5 bases). The CDR3 contains 14 residues. Germline loops: CDR1 SEHNR, CDR2 FQNEAQ (reference sequence). V lost 4 bases, J lost 1 base, and 8 bases lay in between. For the CDR3, the DNA is TGTGCCAGCAGCTCGGTAGCGTCCTACAATGAGCAGTTCTTC. It encodes CASSSVASYNEQFF.

The sample holds one count of this clone. The chain uses TRBV7-9 and TRBJ1-2, with a weak D call TRBD1 (5 bases). Trimming removed 2 bases from V and 6 bases from J, with 10 bases in between. The CDR3 runs 13 residues. Germline assignment: CDR1 SEHNR and CDR2 FQNEAQ (reference sequence). The CDR3 sequence is CASSLQGGDGYTF. CDR3 nucleotide sequence: TGTGCCAGCAGCTTACAGGGAGGGGATGGCTACACCTTC.

J is TRBJ2-7 and V is TRBV11-3, with TRBD1 matching 9 bases. The CDR3 is 16 amino acids. Germline V CDR1 and CDR2: SGHNT, YENEEA. V trimming: 1 base; J trimming: 3 bases; junction bases outside the gene matches: 7. CDR3: CASSLGAGTGNYEQYF. The CDR3 DNA is TGTGCCAGCAGCTTAGGGGCCGGGACAGGGAACTACGAGCAGTACTTC.